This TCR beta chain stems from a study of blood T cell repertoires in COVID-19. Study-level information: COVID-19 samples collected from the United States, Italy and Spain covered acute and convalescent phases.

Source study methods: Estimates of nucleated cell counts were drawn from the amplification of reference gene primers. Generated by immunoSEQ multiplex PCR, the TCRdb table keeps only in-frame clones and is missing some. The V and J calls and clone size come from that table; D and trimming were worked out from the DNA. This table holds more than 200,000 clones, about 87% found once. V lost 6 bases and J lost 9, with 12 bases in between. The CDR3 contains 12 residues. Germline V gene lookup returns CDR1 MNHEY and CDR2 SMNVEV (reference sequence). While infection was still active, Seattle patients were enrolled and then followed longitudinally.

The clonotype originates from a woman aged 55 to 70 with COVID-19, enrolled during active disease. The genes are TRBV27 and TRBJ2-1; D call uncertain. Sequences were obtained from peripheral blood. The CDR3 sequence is CASSRGWSEQFF. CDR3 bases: TGTGCCAGCAGCCGTGGCTGGAGTGAGCAGTTCTTC.